This T cell receptor (beta chain) was captured by sequencing in a study of OX40 agonist ivuxolimab in advanced cancers. Study-level information: Patients receiving dose escalation had hepatocellular carcinoma, melanoma, renal cell or head and neck cancer.

For this clone: Its antigen is not identified.

Profiled with immunoSEQ multiplex PCR; TCRdb holds only in-frame clones, not every one. The sample includes about 50,000 clones, more than 75% of them seen just once. General study findings and limits: Low normalized T-cell clonal expansion also characterized some of the nonresponders.

Specimen: CD4+ or CD8+ T cells sorted from blood, collected in a trial of the OX40 agonist ivuxolimab. This receptor was taken from an adult with an advanced solid tumor such as melanoma, head and neck, liver or kidney cancer.

CDR3 sequence: CASSPRQGQGVGTQYF. The CDR3 region has the DNA TGTGCCAGCAGCCCCAGACAGGGGCAGGGCGTTGGGACCCAGTACTTC. The chain links TRBV7-9 to TRBJ2-5; TRBD1 aligns across 8 bases. Germline CDR1 is SEHNR and CDR2 is FQNEAQ (reference sequence). The CDR3 extends over 16 amino acids. Trimming cost V 5 bases and J 7 bases; bases outside gene matches: 15.